This T cell receptor beta chain was observed in a study of Ad26.COV2.S vaccination and SARS-CoV-2 variants. Study conclusions and caveats: Measurements of TCR breadth and depth may have given underestimates of the total T cell responses. Ad26.COV2.S recipients had broader spike-specific TCRs (P = 0.0014). Comparability of non-spike TCR breadth was observed across vaccine and placebo recipients. Responses of spike-specific T cells (both CD8+ and CD4+) reportedly showed substantial breadth after vaccination.

Measured with immunoSEQ multiplex PCR; TCRdb has only the in-frame clones, and not every one. The sample yields around 170,000 clones, about 83% seen once. The V and J ends lost 0 bases and 5 bases respectively, with 13 bases between them. The length of the CDR3 is 15 residues. Germline CDR1 KGHSH, CDR2 LQKENI. Points on this clone: What it binds is not known.

The gene calls are TRBV18 and TRBJ1-1, with D hard to call. This specimen was peripheral blood, taken after recovery from COVID-19. This clonotype was obtained from a human donor who had recovered from COVID-19. The CDR3, as DNA: TGTGCCAGCTCACCACCGGGTCGAGCCGAGACTGAAGCTTTCTTT. Translated: CASSPPGRAETEAFF. Full variable domain (outside the CDR3, taken from reference TRBV18 and TRBJ1-1): NAGVMQNPRHLVRRRGQEARLRCSPMKGHSHVYWYRQLPEEGLKFMVYLQKENIIDESGMPKERFSAEFPKEGPSILRIQQVVRGDSAAYFCASSPPGRAETEAFFGQGTRLTVV.